This T cell receptor (beta chain) was profiled in a study of shared clonotypes between healthy human individuals. Per germline, CDR1 MNHNS and CDR2 SASEGT. This CDR3 is 14 amino acids long. V dropped 7 bases and J dropped 1 base, with 13 bases sitting between them. TCRdb's table, derived via immunoSEQ multiplex PCR, lists solely in-frame clones and lacks some. This table has over 850,000 clones, 75% to 80% appearing once. This clonotype was sampled from a man aged 18 to 35 in good health. Some clones in this sample may be carry-over from other donors' samples. Sequencing input: memory CD4+ T cells from PBMCs. Subset indicated: CD45RA-negative fraction. V gene TRBV6-1 combines with J gene TRBJ2-5, with D maybe TRBD2 (7 bases). CDR3 amino acids: CASNQGRVQETQYF. The CDR3 DNA follows: TGTGCCAGCAACCAGGGGAGGGTCCAAGAGACCCAGTACTTC.